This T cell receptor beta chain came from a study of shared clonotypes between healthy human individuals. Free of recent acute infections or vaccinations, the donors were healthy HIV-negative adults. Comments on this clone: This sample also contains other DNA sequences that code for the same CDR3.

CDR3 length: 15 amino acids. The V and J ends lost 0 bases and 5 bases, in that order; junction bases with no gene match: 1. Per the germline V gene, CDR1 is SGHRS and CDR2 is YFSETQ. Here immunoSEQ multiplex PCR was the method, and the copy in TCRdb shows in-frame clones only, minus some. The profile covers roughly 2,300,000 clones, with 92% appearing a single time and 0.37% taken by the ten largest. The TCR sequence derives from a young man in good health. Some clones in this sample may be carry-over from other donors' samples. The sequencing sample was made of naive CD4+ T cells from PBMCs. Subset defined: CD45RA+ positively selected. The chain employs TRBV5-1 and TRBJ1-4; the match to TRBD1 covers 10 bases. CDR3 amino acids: CASSLGTGGNEKLFF. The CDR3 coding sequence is TGCGCCAGCAGCTTGGGGACAGGGGGAAATGAAAAACTGTTTTTT.